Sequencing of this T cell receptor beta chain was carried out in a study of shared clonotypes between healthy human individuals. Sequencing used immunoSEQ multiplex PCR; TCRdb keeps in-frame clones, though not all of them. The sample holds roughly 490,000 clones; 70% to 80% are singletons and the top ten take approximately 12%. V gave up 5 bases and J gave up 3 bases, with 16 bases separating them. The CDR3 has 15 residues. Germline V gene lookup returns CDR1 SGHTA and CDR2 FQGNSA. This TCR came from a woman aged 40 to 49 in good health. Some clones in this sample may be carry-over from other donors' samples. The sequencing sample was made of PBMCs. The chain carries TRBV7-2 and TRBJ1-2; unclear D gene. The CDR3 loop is CASSPSGSVYYGYTF. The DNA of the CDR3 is TGTGCCAGCAGCCCCTCCGGCAGCGTTTACTATGGCTACACCTTC. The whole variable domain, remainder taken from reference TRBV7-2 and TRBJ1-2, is GAGVSQSPSNKVTEKGKDVELRCDPISGHTALYWYRQSLGQGLEFLIYFQGNSAPDKSGLPSDRFSAERTGGSVSTLTIQRTQQEDSAVYLCASSPSGSVYYGYTFGSGTRLTVV.